Presented here are 7 T cell receptor beta chains from one specimen sequenced in a study of tissue T cells after allogeneic stem cell transplantation. The repertoire was sequenced with immunoSEQ multiplex PCR; TCRdb's copy has only in-frame clones and lacks some. The profile shows 25,000 to 30,000 clones, roughly nine tenths of them singletons. The sample in question was blood, obtained before transplantation. These TCRs come from an older male donor who later had graft-versus-host disease after an allogeneic stem cell transplant.

J is TRBJ2-7 and V is TRBV6-4; 8 bases are a match to TRBD1. With V trimmed by 0 bases and J by 2 bases, 3 bases remained unmatched. Germline lookup yields CDR1 MRHNA and CDR2 SNTAGT. CDR3 length equals 15 residues. In DNA form, the CDR3 reads TGTGCCAGCAGTGACTCAGGACAGGGTGCCTACGAGCAGTACTTC. Translation gives CASSDSGQGAYEQYF.

The chain has TRBV7-2 and TRBJ1-2; TRBD1 is a possible D gene (6 bases). The CDR3 covers 14 residues. Germline V gene lookup returns CDR1 SGHTA and CDR2 FQGNSA. Trimming shortened V by 6 bases and J by 8 bases, and 19 bases separated the two germline ends. The CDR3 reads CASSEIHRVIGYTF. CDR3 sequence (DNA): TGTGCCAGCAGTGAAATACACAGGGTGATCGGCTACACCTTC.

The chain employs TRBV5-1 and TRBJ2-1, with D perhaps TRBD2 (6 bases). Germline CDR1 reads SGHRS; CDR2 reads YFSETQ. V was shortened by 3 bases and J by 2 bases, with 15 bases between the two germline ends. The CDR3 contains 16 residues. The CDR3 is CASSSSTGVPYNEQFF. The CDR3 DNA follows: TGCGCCAGCAGCTCTTCTACGGGAGTTCCCTACAATGAGCAGTTCTTC. The full variable domain, rest sourced from reference TRBV5-1 and TRBJ2-1, is KAGVTQTPRYLIKTRGQQVTLSCSPISGHRSVSWYQQTPGQGLQFLFEYFSETQRNKGNFPGRFSGRQFSNSRSEMNVSTLELGDSALYLCASSSSTGVPYNEQFFGPGTRLTVL.

The chain employs TRBV18 and TRBJ2-2; a possible D gene is TRBD1 (5 bases). The CDR3 has 15 residues. V was trimmed by 1 base and J by 3 bases, leaving 9 bases between them. Germline assignment: CDR1 KGHSH and CDR2 LQKENI. The CDR3: CASSPQGADTGELFF. CDR3 DNA sequence: TGTGCCAGCTCACCACAAGGGGCCGACACCGGGGAGCTGTTTTTT.

The chain carries TRBV27 and TRBJ2-7; tentative D call: TRBD2 (7 bases). This CDR3 is 13 amino acids long. Trimming pared 7 bases from V and 9 bases from J, leaving 19 bases between. CDR1 is MNHEY and CDR2 is SMNVEV in the germline V gene (reference sequence). The CDR3 sequence is CASNYLRRGGQYF. The CDR3 DNA reads TGTGCCAGCAATTATCTCAGGAGGGGGGGGCAGTACTTC.

This chain links TRBV9 with TRBJ2-5; D may be TRBD2 (5 bases). From germline, CDR1 is SGDLS and CDR2 YYNGEE. Trimming removed 4 bases at V and 5 bases at J, with 9 bases between. This CDR3 is 12 amino acids long. The CDR3 loop reads CASSPPSETQYF. CDR3 in DNA: TGTGCCAGCAGCCCACCTAGCGAGACCCAGTACTTC. The variable domain in full, completed from reference TRBV9 and TRBJ2-5, reads DSGVTQTPKHLITATGQRVTLRCSPRSGDLSVYWYQQSLDQGLQFLIQYYNGEERAKGNILERFSAQQFPDLHSELNLSSLELGDSALYFCASSPPSETQYFGPGTRLLVL.

The rearrangement links TRBV4-2 to TRBJ2-6; 12 bases agree with TRBD2. V lost 3 bases, J lost 4 bases, and 10 bases stayed unmatched. This CDR3 region has 19 residues. CDR1 and CDR2 from the germline V gene are LGHNA and YNFKEQ. The CDR3 protein is CASSQGGLAGTPGANVLTF. In DNA form, the CDR3 reads TGTGCCAGCAGCCAGGGAGGACTAGCGGGGACCCCCGGGGCCAACGTCCTGACTTTC.